This T cell receptor beta chain was found in a study of T cells after yellow fever vaccination. In the study overall: In the case of low-cell-number fractions, SMART-Seq v4 Ultra Low Input was used for preparation.

TCRdb called the 5' RACE reads again in MiXCR, with one record for every CDR3 protein. The table includes under 250,000 distinct CDR3 sequences, around 7% detected once. This clonotype has a count of ten or more. V was clipped by 5 bases and J by 10 bases, with 14 bases between them. The CDR3 runs 12 residues. Germline V gene sequence: CDR1 DFQATT, CDR2 SNEGSKA (reference sequence). This receptor was obtained from a man younger than 40 who received the YFV17D yellow fever vaccine. V usage is TRBV20-1 and J usage is TRBJ2-2, with D maybe TRBD2 (5 bases). The specimen was CD4+ T cells sorted from PBMCs, collected 15 days after the yellow fever booster vaccination. The CDR3 spells CSAQHEGQELFF. CDR3 in DNA: TGCAGTGCTCAACATGAGGGCCAGGAGCTGTTTTTT.